The sequence of this T cell receptor (beta chain) was determined in a study of T-cell memory formation after mild COVID-19. Across the study: TCR clusters were largely donor specific. General study findings and limits: Clones contracting day 15 to 85 were balanced CD4/CD8; later expanders leaned CD4+.

TCRalpha and TCRbeta libraries used 5'RACE with constant-segment primers and UMIs. TCRdb recomputed calls from the 5' RACE reads with MiXCR, one row per CDR3 protein. The sample contains roughly 190,000 distinct CDR3 sequences, about 10% of which appear only once. The table lists this clonotype with many counts. Its target is unknown. Per germline, CDR1 SNHLY and CDR2 FYNNEI. The CDR3 spans 11 residues. Trimming removed 8 bases at V and 7 bases at J, with 9 bases between. This sequence originates from a man aged 18 to 29 who had mild COVID-19 (a few samples of this study predate the infection). Cell type and time point are not known. The sample was PBMCs or a T cell subset sorted from them (not recorded which). The chain uses TRBV2 and TRBJ2-1; D is unresolved. CDR3: CASSYYNEQFF. The CDR3 DNA reads as TGTGCCAGCTCCTACTATAATGAGCAGTTCTTC. The full variable domain, in which reference TRBV2 and TRBJ2-1 provide the parts outside the CDR3, is EPEVTQTPSHQVTQMGQEVILRCVPISNHLYFYWYRQILGQKVEFLVSFYNNEISEKSEIFDDQFSVERPDGSNFTLKIRSTKLEDSAMYFCASSYYNEQFFGPGTRLTVL.